The TCR beta chain under discussion was sequenced for a study of technical replicates of blood from several donors. Assay: immunoSEQ multiplex PCR; the TCRdb copy retains only in-frame clones and omits some. The sample shows 60,000 to 85,000 clones, under 95% of them seen only once. Germline V gives CDR1 MNHEY, CDR2 SVGAGI. V lost 7 bases, J lost 6 bases, and 10 bases stayed unmatched. The CDR3 length is 15 residues. Sequences were obtained from T cells isolated from PBMCs. The chain employs TRBV6-5 and TRBJ2-3, with 10 bases aligning to TRBD2. This receptor was taken from a human donor in good health. CDR3: CASIPSGRARDTQYF. CDR3 nucleotide sequence: TGTGCCAGCATACCCAGCGGGAGGGCGAGGGATACGCAGTATTTT.